This T cell receptor beta chain was captured by sequencing in a study of blood T cell repertoires in COVID-19. The assay was immunoSEQ multiplex PCR, and TCRdb's table has in-frame clones only and misses some. The sample comprises 250,000 to 300,000 clones, approximately 86% of which are singletons, and roughly 3% rests with the top ten. Germline lookup yields CDR1 MDHEN and CDR2 SYDVKM. CDR3 length: 14 residues. Between the trimmed V and J ends, which lost 7 bases and 9 bases, there was a span of 19 bases. Material for sequencing was peripheral blood. The TCR originated in a young woman with acute or convalescent COVID-19. The chain links TRBV28 to TRBJ1-5; weak D call: TRBD1 (5 bases). The CDR3 DNA reads as TGTGCCAGCACCGACCCAGGCTTCCAGGGGCCCCAGCATTTT. It specifies CASTDPGFQGPQHF.